These 4 T cell receptor beta chains originate from one sample sequenced in a study of cytomegalovirus exposure and HLA in healthy donors. The PCR ran on 60 Vbeta and 13 Jbeta primers. Assay: immunoSEQ multiplex PCR; the TCRdb copy retains only in-frame clones and omits some. The repertoire has around 130,000 clones, about 80% of them found once; the top ten carry roughly 3%. Input material: PBMCs. Every receptor here comes from a male donor in good health and CMV-seronegative.

A word on this clone: The junction departs from germline at one end; a sequencing error may be responsible. V is TRBV30 and J is TRBJ2-6, with D maybe TRBD1 (5 bases). The V gene's germline CDR1 is GTSNPN and CDR2 SVGIG (reference sequence). The CDR3 consists of 16 residues. CDR3 coding DNA: TGTGCCTGGAGTGTACTCCCCTTAACTGGGGCCAACGGCCTGACTTTC. Translation: CAWSVLPLTGANGLTF.

The chain joins TRBV18 to TRBJ2-1, with D possibly matching TRBD2 (6 bases). The CDR3 length is 15 residues. Germline values: CDR1 KGHSH, CDR2 LQKENI. V was trimmed by 3 bases and J by 0 bases, leaving 9 bases between them. CDR3 nucleotides: TGTGCCAGCTCACCTAGCGGAAGCTCCTACAATGAGCAGTTCTTC. This encodes CASSPSGSSYNEQFF.

This clone was counted a single time. DNA of the CDR3: TGCGCCAGCAGCCAAGATTGGGCAGCTTACGAGCAGTACTTC. Translating gives CASSQDWAAYEQYF. V and J are TRBV4-3 and TRBJ2-5; D not resolved. The J call may be wrong; the DNA end is better matched by TRBJ2-7. CDR3 size: 14 residues. The germline gives CDR1 LGHNA, CDR2 YSLEER.

This chain uses TRBV19 with TRBJ2-3; D is undetermined. V was pared by 1 base and J by 1 base, with 6 bases between. The CDR3 spans 14 residues. Germline V lookup: CDR1 LNHDA, CDR2 SQIVND (reference sequence). This CDR3 is CASSIARGTDTQYF. CDR3 DNA: TGTGCCAGTAGTATAGCCCGGGGCACAGATACGCAGTATTTT.